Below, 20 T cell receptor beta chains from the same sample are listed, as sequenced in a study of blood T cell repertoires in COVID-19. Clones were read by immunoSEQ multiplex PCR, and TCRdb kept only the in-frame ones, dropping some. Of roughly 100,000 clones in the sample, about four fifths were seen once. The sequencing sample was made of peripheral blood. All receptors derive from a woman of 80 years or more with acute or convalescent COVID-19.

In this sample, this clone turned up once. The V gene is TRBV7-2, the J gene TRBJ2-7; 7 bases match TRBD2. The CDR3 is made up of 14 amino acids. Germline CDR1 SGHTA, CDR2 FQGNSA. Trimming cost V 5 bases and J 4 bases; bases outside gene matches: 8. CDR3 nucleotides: TGTGCCAGCAGCCCTGGTCTAGCGGAGTACGAGCAGTACTTC. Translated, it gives CASSPGLAEYEQYF.

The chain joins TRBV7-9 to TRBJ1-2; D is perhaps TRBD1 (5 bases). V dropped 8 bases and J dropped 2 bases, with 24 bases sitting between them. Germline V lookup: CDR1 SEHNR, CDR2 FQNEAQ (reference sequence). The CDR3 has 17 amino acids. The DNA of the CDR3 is TGTGCCAGCTCCTTCGGGGCGACTCCGGGAGGAAACTATGGCTACACCTTC. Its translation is CASSFGATPGGNYGYTF.

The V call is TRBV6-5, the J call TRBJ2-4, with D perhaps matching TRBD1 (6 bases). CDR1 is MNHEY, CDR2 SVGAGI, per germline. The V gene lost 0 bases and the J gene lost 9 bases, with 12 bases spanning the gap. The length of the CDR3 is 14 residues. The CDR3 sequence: CASSYSRQESIQYF. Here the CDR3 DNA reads TGTGCCAGCAGTTACTCCAGACAGGAGTCCATTCAGTACTTC.

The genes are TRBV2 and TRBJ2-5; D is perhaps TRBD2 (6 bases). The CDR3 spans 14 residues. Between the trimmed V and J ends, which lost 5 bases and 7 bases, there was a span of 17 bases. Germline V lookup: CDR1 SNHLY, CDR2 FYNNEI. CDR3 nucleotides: TGTGCCAGCAGTCTCGGGACTGTTAGGTGGACCCAGTACTTC. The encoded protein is CASSLGTVRWTQYF.

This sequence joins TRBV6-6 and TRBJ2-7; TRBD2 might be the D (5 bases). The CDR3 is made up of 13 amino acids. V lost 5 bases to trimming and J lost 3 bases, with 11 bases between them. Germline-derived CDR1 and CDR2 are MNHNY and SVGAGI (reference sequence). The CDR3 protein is CASSPRRGYEQYF. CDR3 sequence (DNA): TGTGCCAGCAGTCCTCGTCGGGGCTACGAGCAGTACTTC.

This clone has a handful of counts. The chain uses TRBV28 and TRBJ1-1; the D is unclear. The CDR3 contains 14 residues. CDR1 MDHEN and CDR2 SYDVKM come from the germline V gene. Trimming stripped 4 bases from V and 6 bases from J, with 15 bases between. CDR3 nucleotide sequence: TGTGCCAGCAGTTCGGGTTCGGGGAGGGCTGAAGCTTTCTTT. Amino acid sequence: CASSSGSGRAEAFF.

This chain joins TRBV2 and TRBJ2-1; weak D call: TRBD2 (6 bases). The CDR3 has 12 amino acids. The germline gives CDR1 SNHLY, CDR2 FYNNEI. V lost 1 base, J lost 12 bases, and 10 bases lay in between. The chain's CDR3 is CASSEEEGRQFF. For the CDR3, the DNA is TGTGCCAGCAGTGAAGAGGAGGGAAGGCAGTTCTTC.

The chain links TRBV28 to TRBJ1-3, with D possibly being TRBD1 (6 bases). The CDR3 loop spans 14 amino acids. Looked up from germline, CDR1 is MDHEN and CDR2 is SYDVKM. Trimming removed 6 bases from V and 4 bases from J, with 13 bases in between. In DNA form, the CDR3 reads TGTGCCAGCAGGCCAAATACAGGGGGAAACACCATATATTTT. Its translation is CASRPNTGGNTIYF.

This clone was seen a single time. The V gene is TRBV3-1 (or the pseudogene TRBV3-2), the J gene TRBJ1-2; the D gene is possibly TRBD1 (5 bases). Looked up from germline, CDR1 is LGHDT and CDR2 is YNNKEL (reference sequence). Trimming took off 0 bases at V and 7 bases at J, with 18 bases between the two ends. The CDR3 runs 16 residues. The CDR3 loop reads CASSQEGLEGQVGYTF. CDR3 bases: TGTGCCAGCAGCCAAGAAGGGCTGGAGGGGCAAGTTGGCTACACCTTC.

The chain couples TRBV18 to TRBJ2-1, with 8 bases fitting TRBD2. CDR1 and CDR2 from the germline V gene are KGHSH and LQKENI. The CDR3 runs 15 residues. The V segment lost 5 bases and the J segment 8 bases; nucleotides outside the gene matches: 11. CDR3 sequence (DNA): TGTGCCAGCTCAGGGGGACTAGGCGGAGCATATGAGCAGTTCTTC. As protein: CASSGGLGGAYEQFF.

The CDR3 protein is CASSSRLAGSNEQFF. The CDR3 DNA sequence: TGTGCCAGCAGCTCTCGACTAGCGGGAAGCAATGAGCAGTTCTTC. The gene calls are TRBV7-2 and TRBJ2-1; 11 bases line up with TRBD2. This CDR3 has 15 residues. J gave up 6 bases and V 4 bases, and 5 bases lay outside the gene matches. Germline CDR1 reads SGHTA; CDR2 reads FQGNSA.

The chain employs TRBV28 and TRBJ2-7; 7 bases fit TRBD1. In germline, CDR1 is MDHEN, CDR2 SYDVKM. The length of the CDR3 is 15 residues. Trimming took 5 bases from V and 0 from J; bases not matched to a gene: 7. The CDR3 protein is CASSALTGPSYEQYF. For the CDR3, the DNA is TGTGCCAGCAGTGCGCTGACAGGGCCCTCCTACGAGCAGTACTTC.

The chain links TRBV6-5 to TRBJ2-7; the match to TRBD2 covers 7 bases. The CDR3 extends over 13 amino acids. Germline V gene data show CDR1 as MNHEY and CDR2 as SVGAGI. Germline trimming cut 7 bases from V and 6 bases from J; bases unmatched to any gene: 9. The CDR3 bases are TGTGCCAGCACCGCCCCCGGGAGGTCCGAGCAGTACTTC. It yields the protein CASTAPGRSEQYF.

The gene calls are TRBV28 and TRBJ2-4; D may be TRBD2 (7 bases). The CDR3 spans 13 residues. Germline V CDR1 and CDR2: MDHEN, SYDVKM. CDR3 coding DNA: TGTGCATCAACAGGGACTAACAAAAACATTCAGTACTTC. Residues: CASTGTNKNIQYF.

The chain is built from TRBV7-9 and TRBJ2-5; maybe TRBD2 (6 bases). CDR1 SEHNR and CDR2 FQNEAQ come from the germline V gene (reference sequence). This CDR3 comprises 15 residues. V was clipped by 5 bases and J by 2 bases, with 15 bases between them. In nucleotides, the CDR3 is TGTGCCAGCAGCCGTCTGGGTGCGGGACAAGAGACCCAGTACTTC. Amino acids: CASSRLGAGQETQYF. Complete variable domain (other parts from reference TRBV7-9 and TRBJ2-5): DTGVSQNPRHKITKRGQNVTFRCDPISEHNRLYWYRQTLGQGPEFLTYFQNEAQLEKSRLLSDRFSAERPKGSFSTLEIQRTEQGDSAMYLCASSRLGAGQETQYFGPGTRLLVL.

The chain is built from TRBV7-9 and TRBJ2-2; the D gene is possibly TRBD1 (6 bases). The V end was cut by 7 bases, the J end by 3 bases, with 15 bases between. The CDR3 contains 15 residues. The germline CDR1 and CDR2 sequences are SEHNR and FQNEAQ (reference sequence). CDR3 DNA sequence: TGTGCCAGCATCCTAACCCAGGGGTACACCGGGGAGCTGTTTTTT. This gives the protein CASILTQGYTGELFF.

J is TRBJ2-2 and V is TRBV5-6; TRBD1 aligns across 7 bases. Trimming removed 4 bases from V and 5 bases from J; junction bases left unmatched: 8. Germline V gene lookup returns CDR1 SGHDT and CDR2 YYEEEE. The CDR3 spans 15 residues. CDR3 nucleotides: TGTGCCAGCAGCATCCGACAGGGAGCGACCGGGGAGCTGTTTTTT. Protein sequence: CASSIRQGATGELFF.

CDR3 sequence: CATSNGREGYNEQFF. The CDR3 DNA sequence: TGTGCCACCTCAAATGGGAGGGAGGGTTACAATGAGCAGTTCTTC. The chain uses TRBV24-1 and TRBJ2-1, with 7 bases fitting TRBD2. CDR3 length: 15 amino acids. Germline lookup yields CDR1 KGHDR and CDR2 SFDVKD. V shed 9 bases, J shed 4 bases, and the junction held 11 bases outside the gene matches.

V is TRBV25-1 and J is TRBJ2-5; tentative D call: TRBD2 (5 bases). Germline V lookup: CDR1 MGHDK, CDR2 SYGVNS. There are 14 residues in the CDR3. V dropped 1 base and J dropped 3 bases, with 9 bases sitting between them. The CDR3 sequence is CASSEFRGKETQYF. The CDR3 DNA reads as TGTGCCAGCAGTGAATTCCGAGGGAAAGAGACCCAGTACTTC. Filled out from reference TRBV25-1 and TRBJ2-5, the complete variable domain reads EADIYQTPRYLVIGTGKKITLECSQTMGHDKMYWYQQDPGMELHLIHYSYGVNSTEKGDLSSESTVSRIRTEHFPLTLESARPSHTSQYLCASSEFRGKETQYFGPGTRLLVL.

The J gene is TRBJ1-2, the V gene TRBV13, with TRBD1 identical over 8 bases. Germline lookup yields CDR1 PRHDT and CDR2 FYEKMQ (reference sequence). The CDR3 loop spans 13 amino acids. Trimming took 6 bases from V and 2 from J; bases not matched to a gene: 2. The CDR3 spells CASSRQGNYGYTF. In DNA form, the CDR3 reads TGTGCCAGCAGTCGACAGGGGAACTATGGCTACACCTTC.